Below are 19 T cell receptor beta chains sequenced from a single sample in a study of PD-L1 blockade in urothelial cancer. Sequencing was performed with immunoSEQ multiplex PCR; in TCRdb, only in-frame clones are kept and a portion is missing. Of about 43,000 clones in the sample, approximately 88% were seen once. Sample: PBMCs, taken around atezolizumab (anti-PD-L1) treatment. The receptors here all came from an older man with urothelial cancer.

A remark on this clone: One junction end disagrees with the germline gene, perhaps due to a read error. The CDR3 reads CAGSSQQGGYEQYF. Written as DNA, the CDR3 is TGTGCCGGCAGTTCACAACAGGGCGGCTACGAGCAGTACTTC. The chain couples TRBV27 to TRBJ2-7; TRBD1 might be the D (6 bases). The CDR3 has 14 amino acids. CDR1 MNHEY and CDR2 SMNVEV come from the germline V gene (reference sequence).

DNA of the CDR3: TGTGCCAGCAGTTTGGGTACAGAGAACTATGGCTACACCTTC. It yields the protein CASSLGTENYGYTF. This chain joins TRBV27 and TRBJ1-2; no reliable D call. Germline V gene data show CDR1 as MNHEY and CDR2 as SMNVEV (reference sequence). V was cut by 3 bases and J by 2 bases, with 10 bases left in between. This CDR3 spans 14 amino acids.

The chain links TRBV5-1 to TRBJ2-7; tentative D call: TRBD2 (5 bases). The CDR3 extends over 14 amino acids. CDR1 SGHRS and CDR2 YFSETQ come from the germline V gene. Trimming shortened V by 0 bases and J by 6 bases, and 13 bases separated the two germline ends. CDR3 region: CASSLALAGVEQYF. CDR3 DNA: TGCGCCAGCAGCTTGGCCCTAGCTGGAGTCGAGCAGTACTTC.

The V call is TRBV6-1, the J call TRBJ1-1; D is undetermined. CDR1 is MNHNS and CDR2 is SASEGT in the germline V gene. V lost 7 bases to trimming and J lost 4 bases, with 10 bases between them. CDR3 size: 12 residues. The CDR3 loop reads CASIDIVTEAFF. The CDR3 DNA sequence: TGTGCCAGCATTGACATAGTCACTGAAGCTTTCTTT.

CDR3 region: CASSLGGENQPQHF. The CDR3, as DNA: TGTGCCAGCAGCTTGGGGGGGGAGAATCAGCCCCAGCATTTT. The chain has TRBV5-6 and TRBJ1-5; maybe TRBD1 (5 bases). Germline CDR1 is SGHDT and CDR2 is YYEEEE. V was trimmed by 0 bases and J by 4 bases, leaving 8 bases between them. CDR3 length: 14 amino acids.

The J gene is TRBJ2-3, the V gene TRBV2; tentative D call: TRBD2 (5 bases). The V and J ends lost 8 bases and 2 bases respectively, with 14 bases between them. CDR1 and CDR2 (germline): SNHLY, FYNNEI. The CDR3 runs 14 residues. The CDR3 nucleotides read TGTGCCAGCGGAGGCCCAAGGATCACAGATACGCAGTATTTT. It specifies CASGGPRITDTQYF.

This chain uses TRBV5-6 with TRBJ1-1, with a possible D match to TRBD1 (5 bases). Trimming shortened V by 0 bases and J by 0 bases, and 15 bases separated the two germline ends. The CDR3 is 17 residues long. CDR1 and CDR2 from the germline V gene are SGHDT and YYEEEE. The CDR3 region is CASSLVGKQVLNTEAFF. The CDR3, as DNA: TGTGCCAGCAGCTTGGTAGGAAAACAGGTTCTGAACACTGAAGCTTTCTTT.

V and J are TRBV6-5 and TRBJ1-4; D gene ambiguous. This CDR3 has 16 amino acids. Germline assignment: CDR1 MNHEY and CDR2 SVGAGI. V was clipped by 1 base and J by 2 bases, with 11 bases between them. This CDR3 reads CASSYWAESTNEKLFF. In DNA, the CDR3 is TGTGCCAGCAGTTACTGGGCAGAATCGACTAATGAAAAACTGTTTTTT.

This clone has more than one count but fewer than ten. The genes are TRBV2 and TRBJ1-3; 7 bases fit TRBD1. V lost 8 bases to trimming and J lost 1 base; unmatched junction nucleotides: 5. CDR1 is SNHLY and CDR2 is FYNNEI in the germline V gene. The CDR3 covers 14 residues. DNA of the CDR3: TGTGCCAGCCGGACAGGCCCTTCTGGAAACACCATATATTTT. As protein: CASRTGPSGNTIYF.

This chain uses TRBV19 with TRBJ2-5, with 7 bases fitting TRBD1. Trimming took 5 bases from V and 3 from J; bases not matched to a gene: 15. The CDR3 spans 17 residues. Per germline, CDR1 LNHDA and CDR2 SQIVND (reference sequence). Here the CDR3 DNA reads TGTGCCAGTAGTCGTGACAGGGATCGTGGTTTGGAAGAGACCCAGTACTTC. This encodes CASSRDRDRGLEETQYF. Full variable domain (missing parts from reference TRBV19 and TRBJ2-5): DGGITQSPKYLFRKEGQNVTLSCEQNLNHDAMYWYRQDPGQGLRLIYYSQIVNDFQKGDIAEGYSVSREKKESFPLTVTSAQKNPTAFYLCASSRDRDRGLEETQYFGPGTRLLVL.

This clone was detected once. This chain connects TRBV19 to TRBJ1-1; a weak D match, TRBD1 (5 bases). There are 15 residues in the CDR3. The V and J ends lost 6 bases and 4 bases respectively, with 18 bases between them. Germline CDR1 reads LNHDA; CDR2 reads SQIVND (reference sequence). This chain's CDR3 is CASSRVTLGSTEAFF. The DNA for the CDR3 is TGTGCCAGTAGCAGGGTCACCCTAGGAAGCACTGAAGCTTTCTTT.

This clone has a single count. This chain links TRBV19 with TRBJ2-2; TRBD2 matches 8 bases. The germline V gene has CDR1 LNHDA and CDR2 SQIVND (reference sequence). The CDR3 has 15 amino acids. With V trimmed by 2 bases and J by 9 bases, 8 bases remained unmatched. DNA of the CDR3: TGTGCCAGTAGTATAAGCGGGAGTACCGACCGGGAGCTGTTTTTT. This encodes CASSISGSTDRELFF.

This clone was observed a few times. CDR3 sequence (DNA): TGTGCCAGCAGCGGCTTAGCGGGATTCAATGAGCAGTTCTTC. This gives the protein CASSGLAGFNEQFF. This rearrangement joins TRBV7-9 to TRBJ2-1, with 8 positions matching TRBD2. This CDR3 has 14 amino acids. The J segment lost 6 bases and the V segment lost 5 bases, leaving 6 bases of the junction unmatched. Germline CDR1 SEHNR, CDR2 FQNEAQ (reference sequence).

The CDR3, as DNA: TGTGCCAGCAGTATCACAGCCATGAACACTGAAGCTTTCTTT. It encodes CASSITAMNTEAFF. This chain uses TRBV11-2 with TRBJ1-1; D is unresolved. The germline gives CDR1 SGHAT, CDR2 FQNNGV. V was trimmed by 6 bases and J by 0 bases, leaving 11 bases between them. This CDR3 region has 14 residues.

The rearrangement joins TRBV7-2 to TRBJ2-1; D is unclear. Germline CDR1 reads SGHTA; CDR2 reads FQGNSA. The CDR3 has 13 amino acids. Deletions cut 4 bases from V and 9 bases from J, with 13 bases between. The CDR3 sequence: CASSYPNFGEQFF. The CDR3 region has the DNA TGTGCCAGCAGCTACCCCAACTTTGGTGAGCAGTTCTTC.

The V and J genes are TRBV7-2 and TRBJ2-2, with 8 positions matching TRBD1. This CDR3 region has 13 residues. V shed 5 bases, J shed 10 bases, and the junction held 6 bases outside the gene matches. Germline loops: CDR1 SGHTA, CDR2 FQGNSA. For the CDR3, the DNA is TGTGCCAGCAGCGCTGACAGGGGTTCGGAGCTGTTTTTT. Amino acids: CASSADRGSELFF.

This sequence joins TRBV18 and TRBJ2-7; a possible D gene is TRBD1 (5 bases). Germline loops: CDR1 KGHSH, CDR2 LQKENI. The CDR3 extends over 14 amino acids. The V end was cut by 0 bases, the J end by 5 bases, with 11 bases between. DNA of the CDR3: TGTGCCAGCTCACCACCCCAGGGTTCGAACGAGCAGTACTTC. Translating gives CASSPPQGSNEQYF.

The chain recombines TRBV7-2 with TRBJ2-7; TRBD2 agrees at 12 bases. This CDR3 has 19 amino acids. The germline gives CDR1 SGHTA, CDR2 FQGNSA. J was trimmed by 2 bases and V by 5 bases; bases with no gene match: 16. The CDR3 region has the DNA TGTGCCAGCAGCCAGGGGCCTAGCGGGAGGGCCTGGCGTCCCTACGAGCAGTACTTC. It specifies CASSQGPSGRAWRPYEQYF.

The V and J genes are TRBV6-5 and TRBJ1-5; TRBD1 agrees at 11 bases. The CDR3 is 13 residues long. The V gene's germline CDR1 is MNHEY and CDR2 SVGAGI. J gave up 11 bases and V 6 bases, and 6 bases lay outside the gene matches. CDR3 in amino acids: CASRIGQGATQHF. CDR3 bases: TGTGCCAGCAGAATCGGACAGGGGGCCACCCAGCATTTT.